The 10 T cell receptor beta chains in this list originate from one sample, sequenced in a study of T-cell memory formation after mild COVID-19. One entry per CDR3 protein results from TCRdb running MiXCR on the 5' RACE reads. There are some 450,000 distinct CDR3 sequences in the sample; over 15% occur only once, and around 8% lies in the top ten. The sequenced sample consisted of PBMCs or a T cell subset sorted from them (not recorded which). The receptors come from an adult woman who had mild COVID-19 (a few samples of this study predate the infection). Cell type and time point are not known.

V usage is TRBV5-1 and J usage is TRBJ2-1, with a tentative D call TRBD1 (5 bases). V lost 0 bases and J 8 bases, leaving 9 bases between the germline ends. This CDR3 contains 13 residues. Germline CDR1 is SGHRS and CDR2 is YFSETQ. The CDR3: CASSLEGVHEQFF. CDR3 sequence (DNA): TGCGCCAGCAGCTTGGAAGGGGTGCATGAGCAGTTCTTC. The entire variable domain, with the rest obtained from reference TRBV5-1 and TRBJ2-1, is as follows: KAGVTQTPRYLIKTRGQQVTLSCSPISGHRSVSWYQQTPGQGLQFLFEYFSETQRNKGNFPGRFSGRQFSNSRSEMNVSTLELGDSALYLCASSLEGVHEQFFGPGTRLTVL.

In this sample, this clonotype turned up a few times. The gene calls are TRBV5-4 and TRBJ2-3; D may match TRBD1 or TRBD2 (6 bases each). Trimming removed 4 bases from V and 5 bases from J, with 11 bases in between. This CDR3 contains 13 residues. Germline-derived CDR1 and CDR2 are SGHNT and YYREEE (reference sequence). The CDR3 DNA is TGTGCCAGCAGCGGGGGGCCAGGAGATACGCAGTATTTT. This encodes CASSGGPGDTQYF.

This clonotype was counted a few times. J is TRBJ1-1 and V is TRBV27; a weak D match, TRBD1 (5 bases). Trimming pared 5 bases from V and 3 bases from J, leaving 19 bases between. The CDR3 extends over 16 amino acids. CDR1 is MNHEY and CDR2 is SMNVEV in the germline V gene (reference sequence). The CDR3 DNA reads TGTGCCAGCAGTCCGTTAGTAATGACAGAGTACACTGAAGCTTTCTTT. Residues: CASSPLVMTEYTEAFF.

This clonotype was picked up many times. This chain links TRBV6-6 with TRBJ1-1, with a possible D match to TRBD1 (5 bases). CDR1 and CDR2 from the germline V gene are MNHNY and SVGAGI (reference sequence). The V gene lost 6 bases and the J gene lost 0 bases, with 14 bases spanning the gap. CDR3 length: 15 residues. Here the CDR3 DNA reads TGTGCCAGCAGCGACAGCCGCGCGTTGAACACTGAAGCTTTCTTT. Protein: CASSDSRALNTEAFF.

This clonotype has just a few counts. This chain connects TRBV6-2 or TRBV6-3 to TRBJ2-7, with 9 bases aligning to TRBD1. The CDR3 has 17 amino acids. The V segment lost 10 bases and the J segment 0 bases; nucleotides outside the gene matches: 16. Germline CDR1 and CDR2: MNHEY and SVGEGT. The CDR3 DNA reads TGTGCCACCCTCAGGGGACAGGGTCTCCAGAGCTCCTACGAGCAGTACTTC. Translating gives CATLRGQGLQSSYEQYF.

This clonotype was found a few times. This rearrangement joins TRBV3-1 to TRBJ2-1; 8 bases align to TRBD2. This CDR3 comprises 14 residues. The V and J ends lost 4 bases and 7 bases, in that order; junction bases with no gene match: 6. The germline gives CDR1 LGHDT, CDR2 YNNKEL (reference sequence). The CDR3 reads CASSPSGGRNEQFF. The CDR3 DNA follows: TGTGCCAGCAGCCCCTCGGGGGGGAGGAATGAGCAGTTCTTC.

The chain combines TRBV7-9 with TRBJ1-1; tentatively, D is TRBD1 (5 bases). The CDR3 contains 14 residues. Trimming removed 6 bases from V and 1 base from J, with 12 bases in between. The germline CDR1 and CDR2 sequences are SEHNR and FQNEAQ (reference sequence). The CDR3: CASRSRGTNTEAFF. Written as DNA, the CDR3 is TGTGCCAGCAGGAGCCGCGGGACGAACACTGAAGCTTTCTTT.

The chain carries TRBV5-1 and TRBJ1-1, with a weak D call TRBD1 (5 bases). The CDR3 is 14 amino acids. The germline CDR1 and CDR2 sequences are SGHRS and YFSETQ. V lost 4 bases and J 5 bases, leaving 15 bases between the germline ends. CDR3 DNA sequence: TGCGCCAGCAGCGAGCGTGGGGGGACGACTGAAGCTTTCTTT. It codes for CASSERGGTTEAFF.

The chain couples TRBV29-1 to TRBJ1-2; a weak D match, TRBD1 (5 bases). Germline V gene sequence: CDR1 SQVTM, CDR2 ANQGSEA. CDR3 length: 11 residues. The V gene lost 4 bases and the J gene lost 3 bases, with 6 bases spanning the gap. The CDR3 DNA reads TGCAGCGTTGCGACAGACTATGGCTACACCTTC. It specifies CSVATDYGYTF.

The chain joins TRBV4-1 to TRBJ2-1; D possibly uses TRBD1 or TRBD2 (6 bases each). CDR3 length: 14 amino acids. Germline CDR1 is MGHRA and CDR2 is YSYEKL. V lost 4 bases, J lost 10 bases, and 17 bases lay in between. CDR3 sequence reads: CASSRALGGQEQFF. The CDR3 DNA is TGCGCCAGCAGCCGAGCTTTGGGGGGACAAGAGCAGTTCTTC.